The sequence of this T cell receptor beta chain was determined in a study of blood T cell repertoires in COVID-19. Study at large: Whether acute or convalescent, the COVID-19 samples came from the United States, Italy and Spain. PBMCs, B-cell-depleted T cells, or T cells were the source of the cDNA or gDNA that made up the material.

Per the germline V gene, CDR1 is SEHNR and CDR2 is FQNEAQ (reference sequence). The V and J ends lost 6 bases and 0 bases respectively, with 15 bases between them. The CDR3 contains 15 residues. The authors' processing: Amplification from reference gene primers served as the basis for estimated nucleated cell counts. This table comes from immunoSEQ multiplex PCR, and its TCRdb copy is limited to in-frame clones, with some not included. The V and J calls and the clone size are those of that table, but D and trimming were determined from the DNA. Of about 210,000 clones listed, about 92% were seen once; the top ten hold more than 0.95%.

The chain combines TRBV7-9 with TRBJ2-7; D is perhaps TRBD1 (6 bases). This clonotype was sampled from a man aged 30 to 39 with acute or convalescent COVID-19. What was sequenced was peripheral blood. The CDR3 sequence: CASSYKTGNSYEQYF. The DNA for the CDR3 is TGTGCCAGCAGTTACAAGACAGGAAACTCCTACGAGCAGTACTTC.